The rows below give T cell receptor beta chains drawn from one sample of a study of Graves' ophthalmopathy and Graves' hyperthyroidism. TCRdb itself ran the multiplex PCR reads through MiXCR, one entry per CDR3 protein. The sample carries about 380,000 distinct CDR3 sequences, 15% to 17% recorded once. Sequences were obtained from peripheral blood. These receptors were obtained from a young woman with stable Graves' hyperthyroidism. The CDR3 runs from the conserved cysteine through the conserved F or W. The order of the fields is V gene, CDR3 length, J gene, D gene, CDR3 protein. A D gene is named only where the DNA matches it firmly.

v_gene: TRBV28
len: 16
j_gene: TRBJ1-1
d_gene: TRBD1
CDR3aa: CASTPHPQGAVTEAFF

v_gene: TRBV12-3/TRBV12-4
len: 16
j_gene: TRBJ2-5
d_gene: TRBD2
CDR3aa: CASSLGPAGPQETQYF

v_gene: TRBV6-1
len: 14
j_gene: TRBJ2-7
d_gene: .
CDR3aa: CASSAETQVYEQYF

v_gene: TRBV12-3/TRBV12-4
len: 14
j_gene: TRBJ1-5
d_gene: TRBD1
CDR3aa: CASRQQGAWEPQHF

v_gene: TRBV12-3/TRBV12-4
len: 15
j_gene: TRBJ1-1
d_gene: TRBD1
CDR3aa: CSSSTSDRVRTEAFF

v_gene: TRBV5-1
len: 16
j_gene: TRBJ2-7
d_gene: TRBD1
CDR3aa: CASSRRTGGAFGEQYF

v_gene: TRBV2
len: 15
j_gene: TRBJ1-2
d_gene: TRBD1
CDR3aa: CASSELAGTGYGYTF

v_gene: TRBV6-1
len: 11
j_gene: TRBJ2-5
d_gene: .
CDR3aa: CASKFGETQYF

v_gene: TRBV7-2
len: 13
j_gene: TRBJ2-5
d_gene: .
CDR3aa: CASTRTDQETQYF

v_gene: TRBV29-1
len: 12
j_gene: TRBJ1-2
d_gene: .
CDR3aa: CSALRGRYGYTF

v_gene: TRBV19
len: 18
j_gene: TRBJ2-6
d_gene: TRBD1
CDR3aa: CASSWTFAGGYRANVLTF

v_gene: TRBV3-1
len: 14
j_gene: TRBJ1-6
d_gene: .
CDR3aa: CASSQVQGYSPLHF

v_gene: TRBV27
len: 13
j_gene: TRBJ1-1
d_gene: .
CDR3aa: CASSPQILGEAFF

v_gene: TRBV6-2/TRBV6-3
len: 15
j_gene: TRBJ1-5
d_gene: TRBD1
CDR3aa: CASSRDRGRDQPQHF

v_gene: TRBV6-2/TRBV6-3
len: 18
j_gene: TRBJ1-2
d_gene: .
CDR3aa: CASSYYSFGVPGRYGYTF

v_gene: TRBV2
len: 16
j_gene: TRBJ2-2
d_gene: TRBD2
CDR3aa: CASSAGAGGNTGELFF